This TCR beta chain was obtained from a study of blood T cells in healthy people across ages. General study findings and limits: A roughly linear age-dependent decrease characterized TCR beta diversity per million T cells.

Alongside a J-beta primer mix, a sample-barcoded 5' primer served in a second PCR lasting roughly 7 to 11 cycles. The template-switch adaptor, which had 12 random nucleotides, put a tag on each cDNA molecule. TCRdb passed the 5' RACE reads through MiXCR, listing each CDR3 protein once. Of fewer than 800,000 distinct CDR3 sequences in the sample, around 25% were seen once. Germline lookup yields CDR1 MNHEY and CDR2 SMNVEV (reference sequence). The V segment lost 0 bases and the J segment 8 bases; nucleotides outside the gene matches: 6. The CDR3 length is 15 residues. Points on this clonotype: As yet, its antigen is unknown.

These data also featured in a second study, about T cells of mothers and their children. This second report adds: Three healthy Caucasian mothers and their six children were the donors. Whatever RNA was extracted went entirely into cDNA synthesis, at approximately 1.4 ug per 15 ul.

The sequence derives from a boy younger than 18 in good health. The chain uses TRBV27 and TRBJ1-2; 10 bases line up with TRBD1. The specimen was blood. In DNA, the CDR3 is TGTGCCAGCAGTTTATCTACGGGACAGGGGTGGGGCTACACCTTC. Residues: CASSLSTGQGWGYTF.